The sequence of this TCR beta chain was determined in a study of blood T cell repertoires in COVID-19. As for the study in general: Some COVID-19 samples were acute and others convalescent; all came from the United States, Italy and Spain. Sources were T cells, B-cell-depleted T cells, or PBMCs; the material itself was cDNA or gDNA.

In germline, CDR1 is SNHLY, CDR2 FYNNEI. The CDR3 covers 13 residues. V lost 4 bases and J 4 bases, leaving 10 bases between the germline ends. Per the authors' pipeline: Cell counts per sample came from amplifying reference gene primers. Assay used: immunoSEQ multiplex PCR; TCRdb lists only in-frame clones, some missing. Clone size and the V and J calls come from that table; the DNA yielded D and trimming. The profile shows roughly 230,000 clones, 80% to 90% of them singletons. Sequencing was done on a sample of peripheral blood. The sequence derives from a middle-aged woman who had recovered from COVID-19. V is TRBV2 and J is TRBJ1-2; D gene uncertain. DNA of the CDR3: TGTGCCAGCAGTGGCGACAAGACCTATGGCTACACCTTC. It specifies CASSGDKTYGYTF.